Below are 24 T cell receptor beta chains sequenced from a single sample in a study of radiotherapy plus CTLA-4 blockade in lung cancer. Using immunoSEQ multiplex PCR, the repertoire was profiled, and TCRdb retains in-frame clones only, with some absent. Counted here are some 34,000 clones, roughly 72% occurring once; the ten biggest clones make up roughly a tenth. Sequences were derived from peripheral blood, sampled from a patient treated with radiotherapy plus ipilimumab. The source is a human donor with non-small cell lung cancer who had stable disease on radiotherapy plus ipilimumab.

The rearrangement links TRBV7-2 to TRBJ2-7; 7 positions match TRBD2. The CDR3 loop spans 16 amino acids. V lost 1 base and J lost 6; bases outside the gene matches: 12. Germline assignment: CDR1 SGHTA and CDR2 FQGNSA. Here the CDR3 reads CASSLGADAGVAEQYF. CDR3 coding DNA: TGTGCCAGCAGCTTAGGGGCAGACGCGGGGGTAGCCGAGCAGTACTTC.

The chain combines TRBV2 with TRBJ2-7; maybe TRBD1 (5 bases). The ends were cut back, 2 bases at V and 2 bases at J, with 10 bases in the middle. Germline V lookup: CDR1 SNHLY, CDR2 FYNNEI. The CDR3 is 14 residues long. The CDR3 spells CASSEWWTTYEQYF. The CDR3, as DNA: TGTGCCAGCAGTGAATGGTGGACAACCTACGAGCAGTACTTC.

This clone was seen only once. V is TRBV10-3 and J is TRBJ1-1; TRBD1 matches 7 bases. The CDR3 is 13 amino acids. Germline V gene sequence: CDR1 ENHRY, CDR2 SYGVKD. J was trimmed by 8 bases and V by 6 bases; bases with no gene match: 9. CDR3 coding DNA: TGTGCCATCAGACAGACAGGGTCTGACGAAGCTTTCTTT. Translation: CAIRQTGSDEAFF.

The V and J genes are TRBV10-1 and TRBJ1-5; D gene ambiguous. V was clipped by 3 bases and J by 2 bases, with 8 bases between them. The CDR3 loop spans 14 amino acids. The germline V gene encodes CDR1 WNHNN and CDR2 SYGVQD (reference sequence). The CDR3 bases are TGCGCCAGCAGTGACGGCGGGGGCAATCAGCCCCAGCATTTT. This sequence encodes CASSDGGGNQPQHF.

The chain uses TRBV5-1 and TRBJ2-1, with TRBD1 as a possible D gene (6 bases). V was cut by 4 bases and J by 1 base, with 12 bases left in between. This CDR3 region has 15 residues. Germline-derived CDR1 and CDR2 are SGHRS and YFSETQ. The CDR3 coding sequence is TGCGCCAGCAGCGTACAAGGACAGTCCTACAATGAGCAGTTCTTC. It is translated as CASSVQGQSYNEQFF.

The chain combines TRBV4-1 with TRBJ1-3; possible D gene TRBD1, 6 bases. From germline, CDR1 is MGHRA and CDR2 YSYEKL. CDR3 size: 20 residues. With 1 base removed from V and 0 bases from J, the gap between germline ends came to 22 bases. The CDR3 sequence is CASSQASLLGATSSGNTIYF. The CDR3 region has the DNA TGCGCCAGCAGCCAAGCAAGCCTTCTGGGGGCAACCAGCTCTGGAAACACCATATATTTT.

This chain connects TRBV18 to TRBJ1-2; no definite D call. Trimming took off 5 bases at V and 5 bases at J, with 6 bases between the two ends. Looked up from germline, CDR1 is KGHSH and CDR2 is LQKENI. The CDR3 loop spans 11 amino acids. CDR3 DNA: TGTGCCAGCTCAACGGGGTATGGCTACACCTTC. It yields the protein CASSTGYGYTF.

CDR3 sequence reads: CASSSKRLRGAGTDTQYF. The CDR3 bases are TGTGCCAGCAGCTCAAAACGTTTGCGGGGGGCGGGCACAGATACGCAGTATTTT. The V and J genes are TRBV7-8 and TRBJ2-3; 8 bases fit TRBD2. Unmatched junction bases numbered 13, after V lost 4 bases and J lost 1 base. This CDR3 is built from 18 residues. Per the germline V gene, CDR1 is SGHVS and CDR2 is FQNEAQ.

This clone was recorded once. This chain joins TRBV5-5 and TRBJ1-2; weak D call: TRBD1 (6 bases). Germline CDR1 SGHKS, CDR2 YYEKEE (reference sequence). This CDR3 has 14 amino acids. Trimming cost V 3 bases and J 8 bases, with 17 bases left between them. The CDR3: CASSSTGGTRGYTF. CDR3 nucleotides: TGTGCCAGCAGCTCGACAGGTGGAACGAGAGGCTACACCTTC.

This clone was seen only a few times. The rearrangement links TRBV4-2 to TRBJ1-4; TRBD1 matches 10 bases. The CDR3 covers 17 residues. The V and J ends lost 7 bases and 7 bases, in that order; junction bases with no gene match: 15. Germline V lookup: CDR1 LGHNA, CDR2 YNFKEQ. CDR3 nucleotide sequence: TGTGCCAGCACCCCTGGACAGGGGGGACGAATTGGTGAAAAACTGTTTTTT. Protein sequence: CASTPGQGGRIGEKLFF.

The chain carries TRBV19 and TRBJ2-1; 7 bases map to TRBD1. Per the germline V gene, CDR1 is LNHDA and CDR2 is SQIVND (reference sequence). Losses at the gene ends were 8 bases for V and 7 bases for J; bases not matched to a gene: 5. The length of the CDR3 is 12 residues. DNA of the CDR3: TGTGCCAGTTCACAGGGGCGGAATGAGCAGTTCTTC. This sequence encodes CASSQGRNEQFF.

For the CDR3, the DNA is TGCGCCAGCAGCTTGGAGGTGACAGGGGTCAATGAAAAACTGTTTTTT. Translation: CASSLEVTGVNEKLFF. This chain uses TRBV5-1 with TRBJ1-4, with 8 bases fitting TRBD1. Trimming cost V 0 bases and J 5 bases; bases outside gene matches: 6. This CDR3 has 16 residues. Germline V gives CDR1 SGHRS, CDR2 YFSETQ. Combining the CDR3 with reference TRBV5-1 and TRBJ1-4 gives the whole variable domain KAGVTQTPRYLIKTRGQQVTLSCSPISGHRSVSWYQQTPGQGLQFLFEYFSETQRNKGNFPGRFSGRQFSNSRSEMNVSTLELGDSALYLCASSLEVTGVNEKLFFGSGTQLSVL.

The rearrangement uses TRBV5-1 and TRBJ1-1, with TRBD1 matching over 9 bases. V trimming: 2 bases; J trimming: 7 bases; junction bases outside the gene matches: 6. The germline V gene has CDR1 SGHRS and CDR2 YFSETQ. The CDR3 has 14 amino acids. The CDR3 sequence is CASSLQDRGDEAFF. For the CDR3, the DNA is TGCGCCAGCAGCTTACAGGACAGGGGTGATGAAGCTTTCTTT.

The V and J genes are TRBV15 and TRBJ2-7; D not certain. The CDR3 contains 13 residues. V was clipped by 5 bases and J by 2 bases, with 10 bases between them. Germline V lookup: CDR1 LNHNV, CDR2 YYDKDF (reference sequence). DNA for the CDR3: TGTGCCACCAGCTGGAGTCCCACCTACGAGCAGTACTTC. This codes for CATSWSPTYEQYF.

J is TRBJ1-3 and V is TRBV9; D not certain. Trimming took off 4 bases at V and 0 bases at J, with 11 bases between the two ends. The CDR3 runs 15 residues. Germline V CDR1 and CDR2: SGDLS, YYNGEE. The CDR3 loop reads CASSPGVNSGNTIYF. CDR3 bases: TGTGCCAGCAGCCCGGGTGTGAACTCTGGAAACACCATATATTTT.

This chain uses TRBV9 with TRBJ2-7, with a weak D call TRBD2 (6 bases). V shed 2 bases and J shed 0 bases, with 12 bases lying between them. From germline, CDR1 is SGDLS and CDR2 YYNGEE. The CDR3 spans 15 residues. CDR3 nucleotides: TGTGCCAGCAGCGTGGAGGGAGATCCCTCCTACGAGCAGTACTTC. This sequence encodes CASSVEGDPSYEQYF. The entire variable domain, with the rest obtained from reference TRBV9 and TRBJ2-7, is as follows: DSGVTQTPKHLITATGQRVTLRCSPRSGDLSVYWYQQSLDQGLQFLIQYYNGEERAKGNILERFSAQQFPDLHSELNLSSLELGDSALYFCASSVEGDPSYEQYFGPGTRLTVT.

The count of this clone is one. V is TRBV6-6 and J is TRBJ2-1; D is uncertain. This CDR3 region has 12 residues. Per germline, CDR1 MNHNY and CDR2 SVGAGI (reference sequence). Trimming left V 5 bases short and J 7 bases short, with 9 bases between. In DNA form, the CDR3 reads TGTGCCAGCAGTGCCCAGATGAATGAGCAGTTCTTC. Its translation is CASSAQMNEQFF.

CDR3 sequence reads: CASSYVLAGRQETQYF. The CDR3 DNA reads as TGTGCCAGCAGTTACGTACTAGCGGGGCGCCAAGAGACCCAGTACTTC. This chain connects TRBV6-6 to TRBJ2-5, with 10 bases identical to TRBD2. CDR3 length equals 16 residues. Germline CDR1 and CDR2: MNHNY and SVGAGI (reference sequence). V gave up 2 bases and J gave up 1 base; unmatched junction bases: 4.

Of note for this clone: The germline gene is not matched at one end of the junction; a read error may be the cause. The CDR3 region has the DNA TGTGCCAGCAGCTTAGTCGTCGTGGGGGGGCTCACATTC. Protein: CASSLVVVGGLTF. The chain links TRBV7-2 to TRBJ2-7; D may be TRBD2 (7 bases). Germline V gives CDR1 SGHTA, CDR2 FQGNSA. This CDR3 has 13 residues. Filled out from reference TRBV7-2 and TRBJ2-7, the complete variable domain reads GAGVSQSPSNKVTEKGKDVELRCDPISGHTALYWYRQSLGQGLEFLIYFQGNSAPDKSGLPSDRFSAERTGGSVSTLTIQRTQQEDSAVYLCASSLVVVGGLTFGPGTRLTVT.

The genes are TRBV5-6 and TRBJ2-4, with 7 bases matching TRBD1. The germline gives CDR1 SGHDT, CDR2 YYEEEE. Unmatched junction bases numbered 9, after V lost 1 base and J lost 8 bases. This CDR3 spans 15 amino acids. CDR3 in amino acids: CASSLRTGAEDIQYF. CDR3 nucleotide sequence: TGTGCCAGCAGCTTGCGTACAGGGGCGGAAGACATTCAGTACTTC.

The rearrangement joins TRBV30 to TRBJ1-5; the D is unclear. CDR1 GTSNPN and CDR2 SVGIG come from the germline V gene (reference sequence). This CDR3 is 16 amino acids long. V lost 2 bases and J lost 0, with 14 bases in between. In DNA, the CDR3 is TGTGCCTGGAGTCGACGCACGGGATATAGCAATCAGCCCCAGCATTTT. Amino acids: CAWSRRTGYSNQPQHF.

V gene TRBV6-5 combines with J gene TRBJ2-7; 8 nucleotides agree with TRBD1. V was clipped by 6 bases and J by 0 bases; unmatched bases: 7. This CDR3 region has 15 residues. CDR1 is MNHEY and CDR2 is SVGAGI in the germline V gene. Here the CDR3 reads CASSRDRMSSYEQYF. The CDR3 coding sequence is TGTGCCAGCAGCCGGGACAGGATGAGCTCCTACGAGCAGTACTTC.

This clone was observed a single time. The CDR3 loop is CATRDGATNTGELFF. The CDR3 region has the DNA TGTGCCACCAGGGATGGGGCAACTAATACCGGGGAGCTGTTTTTT. The rearrangement uses TRBV7-2 and TRBJ2-2, with D possibly being TRBD1 (5 bases). The CDR3 runs to 15 residues. Per germline, CDR1 SGHTA and CDR2 FQGNSA. V was trimmed by 10 bases and J by 5 bases, leaving 20 bases between them.

This chain uses TRBV25-1 with TRBJ2-6, with a possible D match to TRBD2 (6 bases). Looked up from germline, CDR1 is MGHDK and CDR2 is SYGVNS. CDR3 size: 16 residues. Trimming shortened V by 4 bases and J by 4 bases, and 14 bases separated the two germline ends. The DNA for the CDR3 is TGTGCCAGCAGTGCAATCAGGGCGGGGGGGGCCAACGTCCTGACTTTC. This sequence encodes CASSAIRAGGANVLTF.